The 23 T cell receptor beta chains below all came from one sample that was sequenced in a study of blood T cell repertoires in COVID-19. The method was immunoSEQ multiplex PCR; TCRdb's version includes in-frame clones alone and lacks a portion of them. The sample has around 62,000 clones, more than 70% seen once. Sequencing was carried out using peripheral blood. The origin of the receptors is a man aged 50-59 years with active COVID-19.

V usage is TRBV5-1 and J usage is TRBJ2-3, with D perhaps TRBD2 (6 bases). V was trimmed by 0 bases and J by 3 bases, leaving 11 bases between them. CDR1 and CDR2 from the germline V gene are SGHRS and YFSETQ. This CDR3 region has 15 residues. This CDR3 is CASSLVVAGTDTQYF. CDR3 DNA: TGCGCCAGCAGCTTGGTAGTGGCGGGGACAGATACGCAGTATTTT.

The genes are TRBV9 and TRBJ2-7, with 7 bases matching TRBD1. CDR3 length equals 15 residues. Trimming cost V 0 bases and J 6 bases; bases outside gene matches: 9. Germline V gives CDR1 SGDLS, CDR2 YYNGEE. CDR3 coding DNA: TGTGCCAGCAGCGTAGCGTTCAAAACAGGGGCCGAGCAGTACTTC. It codes for CASSVAFKTGAEQYF.

This clone was detected only once. This chain connects TRBV2 to TRBJ1-5; maybe TRBD1 (5 bases). V lost 11 bases and J 4 bases, leaving 18 bases between the germline ends. This CDR3 has 14 residues. From germline, CDR1 is SNHLY and CDR2 FYNNEI. The CDR3 spells CARSGGGRNQPQHF. Written as DNA, the CDR3 is TGTGCCCGCTCCGGGGGGGGGAGGAATCAGCCCCAGCATTTT.

V gene TRBV7-6 combines with J gene TRBJ2-7; 8 positions match TRBD2. The V gene end was trimmed by 0 bases and the J gene end by 1 base; junction bases not matched to a gene: 8. Germline CDR1 is SGHVS and CDR2 is FNYEAQ. The CDR3 is made up of 17 amino acids. This chain's CDR3 is CASSLAPGREVSYEQYF. Written as DNA, the CDR3 is TGTGCCAGCAGCTTAGCCCCCGGGCGGGAGGTATCCTACGAGCAGTACTTC.

The CDR3 DNA reads TGTGCCTGGAGTCTTGGGACAGGGCCCTACAATGAGCAGTTCTTC. Its translation: CAWSLGTGPYNEQFF. The V gene is TRBV30, the J gene TRBJ2-1, with TRBD1 identical over 9 bases. J gave up 2 bases and V 2 bases, and 4 bases lay outside the gene matches. In germline, CDR1 is GTSNPN, CDR2 SVGIG (reference sequence). The CDR3 extends over 15 amino acids.

This clone was seen a handful of times. The rearrangement uses TRBV9 and TRBJ2-7; TRBD1 is a possible D gene (6 bases). CDR1 is SGDLS and CDR2 is YYNGEE in the germline V gene. The CDR3 totals 13 residues. V lost 3 bases to trimming and J lost 0 bases, with 7 bases between them. The CDR3 loop is CASSAGDSYEQYF. CDR3 in DNA: TGTGCCAGCAGCGCAGGGGACTCCTACGAGCAGTACTTC.

The rearrangement uses TRBV2 and TRBJ1-1, with D uncertain. Germline V lookup: CDR1 SNHLY, CDR2 FYNNEI. The V end lost 8 bases, the J end lost 8 bases, and 18 bases lay between the germline ends. This CDR3 contains 13 residues. The CDR3 loop is CASLYSILLEAFF. CDR3 nucleotide sequence: TGTGCCAGCCTCTATTCGATCCTTTTGGAAGCTTTCTTT. The whole variable domain, filled in from reference TRBV2 and TRBJ1-1, reads EPEVTQTPSHQVTQMGQEVILRCVPISNHLYFYWYRQILGQKVEFLVSFYNNEISEKSEIFDDQFSVERPDGSNFTLKIRSTKLEDSAMYFCASLYSILLEAFFGQGTRLTVV.

The rearrangement uses TRBV6-1 and TRBJ2-7, with 7 bases matching TRBD1. V shed 2 bases and J 4 bases; nucleotides not matched to a gene: 11. This CDR3 spans 16 amino acids. CDR1 is MNHNS, CDR2 SASEGT, per germline. This CDR3 reads CASSESEGQASYEQYF. As DNA, the CDR3 is TGTGCCAGCAGTGAATCCGAAGGACAGGCTTCATACGAGCAGTACTTC.

V usage is TRBV5-6 and J usage is TRBJ1-6; tentatively, D is TRBD1 (5 bases). The germline gives CDR1 SGHDT, CDR2 YYEEEE. Trimming pared 0 bases from V and 10 bases from J, leaving 14 bases between. The CDR3 has 15 amino acids. Here the CDR3 reads CASSLAFAGKSPLHF. The DNA of the CDR3 is TGTGCCAGCAGCTTGGCCTTCGCAGGGAAGTCACCCCTCCACTTT.

The V gene is TRBV19, the J gene TRBJ2-1, with 8 bases fitting TRBD1. The CDR3 totals 15 residues. Trimming removed 3 bases from V and 5 bases from J; junction bases left unmatched: 6. Germline loops: CDR1 LNHDA, CDR2 SQIVND (reference sequence). This CDR3 is CASSIAGGYDNEQFF. The CDR3 nucleotides are TGTGCCAGTAGTATTGCAGGGGGCTACGACAATGAGCAGTTCTTC.

The chain has TRBV7-8 and TRBJ2-1; the D gene is possibly TRBD1 (6 bases). The V end was cut by 4 bases, the J end by 9 bases, with 19 bases between. The germline V gene has CDR1 SGHVS and CDR2 FQNEAQ. The CDR3 spans 15 residues. In DNA, the CDR3 is TGTGCCAGCAGCTGGCCTTTTGCAGGGGTGGGTGAGCAGTTCTTC. Its translation is CASSWPFAGVGEQFF. The full variable domain, rest sourced from reference TRBV7-8 and TRBJ2-1, is GAGVSQSPRYKVAKRGQDVALRCDPISGHVSLFWYQQALGQGPEFLTYFQNEAQLDKSGLPSDRFFAERPEGSVSTLKIQRTQQEDSAVYLCASSWPFAGVGEQFFGPGTRLTVL.

This rearrangement joins TRBV20-1 to TRBJ2-3; D is unresolved. The germline V gene has CDR1 DFQATT and CDR2 SNEGSKA (reference sequence). Trimming removed 3 bases from V and 4 bases from J, with 5 bases in between. CDR3 length: 11 residues. The CDR3 sequence: CSASVADTQYF. Written as DNA, the CDR3 is TGCAGTGCTAGTGTCGCAGATACGCAGTATTTT.

The CDR3: CASSLIGTGGDGYTF. Here the CDR3 DNA reads TGCGCCAGCAGCCTCATTGGGACAGGAGGGGATGGCTACACCTTC. The rearrangement links TRBV5-1 to TRBJ1-2, with TRBD1 matching over 8 bases. The trim removed 4 bases at V and 6 bases at J, leaving 11 bases unmatched. CDR1 SGHRS and CDR2 YFSETQ come from the germline V gene. The CDR3 length is 15 residues. Using reference TRBV5-1 and TRBJ1-2 for the parts outside the CDR3, the full variable domain is KAGVTQTPRYLIKTRGQQVTLSCSPISGHRSVSWYQQTPGQGLQFLFEYFSETQRNKGNFPGRFSGRQFSNSRSEMNVSTLELGDSALYLCASSLIGTGGDGYTFGSGTRLTVV.

The chain uses TRBV6-6 and TRBJ2-7, with D tentatively TRBD2 (5 bases). Germline CDR1 MNHNY, CDR2 SVGAGI (reference sequence). Deletions cut 6 bases from V and 0 bases from J, with 18 bases between. CDR3 length: 16 residues. As DNA, the CDR3 is TGTGCCAGCAGCGGATTCGGCGTGGGGAGCTCCTACGAGCAGTACTTC. Its translation is CASSGFGVGSSYEQYF.

This chain joins TRBV7-2 and TRBJ1-1, with TRBD1 matching over 7 bases. Germline CDR1 is SGHTA and CDR2 is FQGNSA. The CDR3 has 14 residues. V dropped 5 bases and J dropped 1; count of bases not matched to a gene: 4. The CDR3 loop is CASSRNRGNTEAFF. DNA for the CDR3: TGTGCCAGCAGCCGTAACAGGGGGAACACTGAAGCTTTCTTT.

The gene calls are TRBV9 and TRBJ2-3, with D possibly being TRBD2 (6 bases). Trimming pared 6 bases from V and 1 base from J, leaving 12 bases between. CDR1 and CDR2 from the germline V gene are SGDLS and YYNGEE. This CDR3 has 14 residues. The CDR3 bases are TGTGCCAGCAAAGGAGGGTACGGCACAGATACGCAGTATTTT. Its translation is CASKGGYGTDTQYF.

This chain connects TRBV11-2 to TRBJ1-2; 7 bases agree with TRBD1. The V and J ends lost 5 bases and 8 bases, in that order; junction bases with no gene match: 8. The V gene's germline CDR1 is SGHAT and CDR2 FQNNGV. The CDR3 has 13 amino acids. CDR3 nucleotides: TGTGCCAGCAGCACGGGACAGATGGGCGGCTACACCTTC. Amino acid sequence: CASSTGQMGGYTF. Based on the CDR3 plus reference TRBV11-2 and TRBJ1-2, the full variable domain is EAGVAQSPRYKIIEKRQSVAFWCNPISGHATLYWYQQILGQGPKLLIQFQNNGVVDDSQLPKDRFSAERLKGVDSTLKIQPAKLEDSAVYLCASSTGQMGGYTFGSGTRLTVV.

The sample holds one count of this clone. The chain joins TRBV11-2 to TRBJ2-7, with TRBD1 identical over 8 bases. Looked up from germline, CDR1 is SGHAT and CDR2 is FQNNGV. The CDR3 covers 17 residues. The V segment lost 2 bases and the J segment 2 bases; nucleotides outside the gene matches: 11. The chain's CDR3 is CASSLLFGTGLTYEQYF. The CDR3 DNA reads as TGTGCCAGCAGCTTACTCTTCGGGACAGGCCTCACCTACGAGCAGTACTTC.

CDR3 bases: TGTGCCACCAGCCCAAGGCTGGAGGTCTTGGGCGAGCAGTACTTC. Protein product: CATSPRLEVLGEQYF. V and J are TRBV15 and TRBJ2-7; possibly TRBD2 for D (5 bases). CDR1 and CDR2 from the germline V gene are LNHNV and YYDKDF (reference sequence). The V gene lost 5 bases and the J gene lost 6 bases, with 20 bases spanning the gap. CDR3 length: 15 residues. Using reference TRBV15 and TRBJ2-7 for the parts outside the CDR3, the full variable domain is DAMVIQNPRYQVTQFGKPVTLSCSQTLNHNVMYWYQQKSSQAPKLLFHYYDKDFNNEADTPDNFQSRRPNTSFCFLDIRSPGLGDTAMYLCATSPRLEVLGEQYFGPGTRLTVT.

V gene TRBV7-6 combines with J gene TRBJ1-1; 8 positions agree with TRBD1. The germline V gene has CDR1 SGHVS and CDR2 FNYEAQ. Trimming took 11 bases from V and 1 from J; bases not matched to a gene: 3. This CDR3 has 12 residues. The DNA for the CDR3 is TGTGCCTCCAGGGGGCCGAACACTGAAGCTTTCTTT. Translation: CASRGPNTEAFF.

The V gene is TRBV18, the J gene TRBJ2-1; TRBD2 matches at 13 bases. The germline CDR1 and CDR2 sequences are KGHSH and LQKENI. The CDR3 extends over 15 amino acids. The junction had 2 bases not matched to a gene; V was cut back by 4 bases and J by 5 bases. This chain's CDR3 is CASSRLAGGNNEQFF. CDR3 sequence (DNA): TGTGCCAGCTCACGACTAGCGGGAGGAAACAATGAGCAGTTCTTC.

This clone appeared once. The rearrangement links TRBV5-1 to TRBJ2-3, with 8 bases aligning to TRBD2. After removal of 1 base from V and 5 bases from J, the junction contained 6 bases not matched to a gene. CDR1 and CDR2 from the germline V gene are SGHRS and YFSETQ. This CDR3 comprises 15 residues. The CDR3 spells CASSLTGGPGDTQYF. CDR3 DNA: TGCGCCAGCAGCTTGACGGGGGGGCCTGGAGATACGCAGTATTTT.

This chain links TRBV9 with TRBJ2-7, with D perhaps TRBD1 (5 bases). V lost 4 bases to trimming and J lost 0 bases, with 14 bases between them. Germline V gene lookup returns CDR1 SGDLS and CDR2 YYNGEE. This CDR3 has 15 residues. The CDR3 DNA reads TGTGCCAGCAGCCCCCCCGGTAGGGGCTCCTACGAGCAGTACTTC. Its translation is CASSPPGRGSYEQYF.